Each of the 32 T cell receptor beta chains below was sequenced from the same sample in a study of vaccination and CD4 T cells after COVID-19 (dated by TCRdb to between 2022 and 2023). The library was built by means of PCR. The sequencer listed for this sample is Illumina iSeq 100. DNA from cultured CD4+ T cells was subjected to TCR sequencing with the Oncomine TCR Beta short-read assay at the Johns Hopkins FTIC core. TCRdb took the public reads, trimmed them with fastp at Q25, ran MiXCR for clone calling and kept in-frame beta chains. Rows merge per CDR3 protein into single entries with the most common DNA and genes. In all, the sample holds some 7,800 distinct CDR3 sequences, and around three fifths of those were seen once. The top ten constitute 9.5% to 15% of the sample. These TCRs' antigens remain unknown. The treatment or condition label, as the study defines it: roughly 10-day PBMC culture with coronavirus spike peptide pools or control peptides (ViraFEST assay). CD4+ T cells from unexposed donors were collected before the COVID-19 pandemic (2011-2018).

The material sequenced was CD4+ T cells from blood, cultured in vitro. These receptors came from a human donor in good health.

Written as DNA, the CDR3 is TGCAGCGGGGGCGGTCAGGGGAACTATGGCTACACCTTC. This codes for CSGGGQGNYGYTF. The chain combines TRBV29-1 with TRBJ1-2, with D tentatively TRBD1 (6 bases). Between the trimmed V and J ends, which lost 7 bases and 2 bases, there was a span of 14 bases. The CDR3 is 13 residues long. Germline CDR1 SQVTM, CDR2 ANQGSEA.

The chain carries TRBV5-4 and TRBJ1-1; D is undetermined. The CDR3 contains 13 residues. Per germline, CDR1 SGHNT and CDR2 YYREEE (reference sequence). The V end was cut by 3 bases, the J end by 10 bases, with 16 bases between. The CDR3 reads CASSWTDRSRAFF. The CDR3 DNA is TGTGCCAGCAGCTGGACCGACCGCAGTAGAGCTTTCTTT.

Only a few counts were recorded for this clonotype. V and J are TRBV20-1 and TRBJ1-6, with D hard to call. The CDR3 runs to 13 residues. The ends were cut back, 5 bases at V and 9 bases at J, with 14 bases in the middle. Germline values: CDR1 DFQATT, CDR2 SNEGSKA (reference sequence). The DNA of the CDR3 is TGCAGTGCTGTTACAAGTGCCGTTTCACCCCTCCACTTT. Amino acid sequence: CSAVTSAVSPLHF.

The chain uses TRBV6-2 or TRBV6-3 and TRBJ2-3; perhaps TRBD1 as D (7 bases). The V end lost 1 base, the J end lost 4 bases, and 15 bases lay between the germline ends. The CDR3 spans 16 residues. Germline V CDR1 and CDR2: MNHEY, SVGEGT. Written as DNA, the CDR3 is TGTGCCAGCAGTTACTTTCCAGGGGGGCCGTCAGATACGCAGTATTTT. It encodes CASSYFPGGPSDTQYF.

The chain links TRBV6-2 or TRBV6-3 to TRBJ1-5; TRBD1 agrees at 11 bases. The CDR3 runs 18 residues. Looked up from germline, CDR1 is MNHEY and CDR2 is SVGEGT. J gave up 7 bases and V 2 bases, and 13 bases lay outside the gene matches. CDR3 sequence (DNA): TGTGCCAGCAGTTACAGGACCGGACAGGGGGCAGTGTGGCAGCCCCAGCATTTT. Its protein product is CASSYRTGQGAVWQPQHF.

The J gene is TRBJ2-2, the V gene TRBV18; D gene uncertain. V lost 4 bases and J lost 3, with 9 bases in between. The V gene's germline CDR1 is KGHSH and CDR2 LQKENI. This CDR3 has 14 amino acids. The CDR3 DNA is TGTGCCAGCTCACAGGTCAGAGACACCGGGGAGCTGTTTTTT. Amino acids: CASSQVRDTGELFF.

The CDR3 DNA follows: TGCGCCAGCAGCGGGGGGAGCGAGCAGTACTTC. This sequence encodes CASSGGSEQYF. The chain recombines TRBV10-2 with TRBJ2-7; 7 positions match TRBD2. The junction had 2 bases not matched to a gene; V was cut back by 6 bases and J by 6 bases. The germline CDR1 and CDR2 sequences are WSHSY and SAAADI. The CDR3 consists of 11 residues.

The V and J genes are TRBV2 and TRBJ2-6, with 9 bases lining up with TRBD1. Losses at the gene ends were 1 base for V and 0 bases for J; bases not matched to a gene: 4. CDR1 is SNHLY, CDR2 FYNNEI, per germline. The CDR3 consists of 18 residues. Here the CDR3 DNA reads TGTGCCAGCAGTGAAGGGGACAGGGTAGTCTCTGGGGCCAACGTCCTGACTTTC. Its translation: CASSEGDRVVSGANVLTF.

This clonotype has a handful of counts. The chain combines TRBV19 with TRBJ1-5, with D hard to call. Per germline, CDR1 LNHDA and CDR2 SQIVND (reference sequence). This CDR3 contains 14 residues. The V end lost 2 bases, the J end lost 1 base, and 6 bases lay between the germline ends. The CDR3 region is CASSIRLSNQPQHF. CDR3 nucleotides: TGTGCCAGTAGTATAAGGCTGAGCAATCAGCCCCAGCATTTT. The variable domain in full, with the rest retrieved from reference TRBV19 and TRBJ1-5, is DGGITQSPKYLFRKEGQNVTLSCEQNLNHDAMYWYRQDPGQGLRLIYYSQIVNDFQKGDIAEGYSVSREKKESFPLTVTSAQKNPTAFYLCASSIRLSNQPQHFGDGTRLSIL.

This clonotype was detected only once. V usage is TRBV19 and J usage is TRBJ2-5, with 10 bases identical to TRBD1. The germline V gene encodes CDR1 LNHDA and CDR2 SQIVND (reference sequence). With 5 bases clipped from V and 5 bases from J, the junction kept 5 bases outside the gene matches. The CDR3 runs 14 residues. The CDR3 DNA follows: TGTGCCAGTAGTCCCTCGACAGGGGGCGAGACCCAGTACTTC. This sequence encodes CASSPSTGGETQYF.

The sample holds a few counts of this clonotype. The chain is built from TRBV7-2 and TRBJ2-7, with 14 bases fitting TRBD2. Germline CDR1 SGHTA, CDR2 FQGNSA. This CDR3 has 21 residues. Trimming at V came to 1 base and at J to 3 bases, leaving 17 bases not matched to a gene. CDR3 sequence (DNA): TGTGCCAGCAGCTTAGGCCATAGGACTAGCGGGAGGCCGGGGGCCTTCTACGAGCAGTACTTC. It is translated as CASSLGHRTSGRPGAFYEQYF. The full variable domain, in which reference TRBV7-2 and TRBJ2-7 provide the parts outside the CDR3, is GAGVSQSPSNKVTEKGKDVELRCDPISGHTALYWYRQSLGQGLEFLIYFQGNSAPDKSGLPSDRFSAERTGGSVSTLTIQRTQQEDSAVYLCASSLGHRTSGRPGAFYEQYFGPGTRLTVT.

The chain joins TRBV12-3 or TRBV12-4 to TRBJ2-5; D call uncertain. The CDR3 has 12 residues. V was trimmed by 3 bases and J by 5 bases, leaving 7 bases between them. CDR3 protein: CASSFFAETQYF. DNA for the CDR3: TGTGCCAGCAGTTTTTTCGCCGAGACCCAGTACTTC.

The chain uses TRBV7-2 and TRBJ2-1; TRBD2 matches 7 bases. Trimming removed 2 bases from V and 6 bases from J; junction bases left unmatched: 7. The germline gives CDR1 SGHTA, CDR2 FQGNSA. The CDR3 spans 15 residues. Written as DNA, the CDR3 is TGTGCCAGCAGCTTATCAGCGGGAAACTTCAATGAGCAGTTCTTC. Its translation: CASSLSAGNFNEQFF.

V is TRBV5-3 and J is TRBJ1-1; no clear D. TRBV5-3 is treated as an ORF (open reading frame) with a function not yet certain. V was clipped by 2 bases and J by 7 bases, with 3 bases between them. The CDR3 runs 10 residues. CDR3 loop: CARSLGEAFF. CDR3 coding DNA: TGTGCCAGAAGCTTAGGTGAAGCTTTCTTT.

This chain links TRBV19 with TRBJ1-2; D remains unclear. The CDR3 has 14 amino acids. V lost 4 bases to trimming and J lost 8 bases, with 17 bases between them. The V gene's germline CDR1 is LNHDA and CDR2 SQIVND (reference sequence). CDR3 loop: CASSKEEWRSGYTF. In DNA form, the CDR3 reads TGTGCCAGTAGTAAAGAGGAATGGAGGTCCGGCTACACCTTC. The full variable domain, with the rest looked up from reference TRBV19 and TRBJ1-2, is DGGITQSPKYLFRKEGQNVTLSCEQNLNHDAMYWYRQDPGQGLRLIYYSQIVNDFQKGDIAEGYSVSREKKESFPLTVTSAQKNPTAFYLCASSKEEWRSGYTFGSGTRLTVV.

This clonotype occurred a few times. This sequence joins TRBV7-2 and TRBJ2-3, with 9 bases identical to TRBD2. J was trimmed by 6 bases and V by 5 bases; bases with no gene match: 12. The germline gives CDR1 SGHTA, CDR2 FQGNSA. The CDR3 consists of 16 residues. Here the CDR3 reads CASSPEGLAVGDTQYF. In DNA, the CDR3 is TGTGCCAGCAGCCCCGAGGGACTAGCAGTAGGGGATACGCAGTATTTT. The whole variable domain, filled in from reference TRBV7-2 and TRBJ2-3, reads GAGVSQSPSNKVTEKGKDVELRCDPISGHTALYWYRQSLGQGLEFLIYFQGNSAPDKSGLPSDRFSAERTGGSVSTLTIQRTQQEDSAVYLCASSPEGLAVGDTQYFGPGTRLTVL.

The chain uses TRBV10-3 and TRBJ2-3; 8 positions match TRBD1. V shed 6 bases, J shed 4 bases, and the junction held 9 bases outside the gene matches. CDR3 length equals 15 residues. Germline lookup yields CDR1 ENHRY and CDR2 SYGVKD. This CDR3 reads CAISLGQGLSDTQYF. The DNA of the CDR3 is TGTGCCATCAGCCTAGGACAGGGTCTGTCAGATACGCAGTATTTT.

The V call is TRBV24-1, the J call TRBJ1-5; TRBD1 matches 11 bases. The germline V gene encodes CDR1 KGHDR and CDR2 SFDVKD. V shed 4 bases and J 4 bases; nucleotides not matched to a gene: 5. The CDR3 runs 16 residues. This chain's CDR3 is CATSDSGTGGNQPQHF. CDR3 nucleotide sequence: TGTGCCACCAGTGACTCCGGGACAGGGGGTAATCAGCCCCAGCATTTT.

V and J are TRBV6-5 and TRBJ1-2; D is possibly TRBD1 (6 bases). Germline CDR1 and CDR2: MNHEY and SVGAGI. The CDR3 spans 14 residues. Deletions cut 2 bases from V and 6 bases from J, with 13 bases between. This CDR3 is CASSYHDPGDGYTF. The CDR3 DNA reads as TGTGCCAGCAGTTACCACGACCCAGGGGATGGCTACACCTTC.

This clonotype occurred a few times. The CDR3 protein is CASSPLPNTEAFF. In DNA form, the CDR3 reads TGTGCCAGCAGCCCGTTGCCGAACACTGAAGCTTTCTTT. The chain joins TRBV12-3 or TRBV12-4 to TRBJ1-1; no reliable D call. CDR3 length: 13 residues. V was cut by 6 bases and J by 1 base, with 9 bases left in between.

The chain carries TRBV7-8 and TRBJ1-1; D is perhaps TRBD1 (5 bases). There are 14 residues in the CDR3. From germline, CDR1 is SGHVS and CDR2 FQNEAQ. Trimming pared 3 bases from V and 1 base from J, leaving 9 bases between. The CDR3 protein is CASSLMRGNTEAFF. CDR3 in DNA: TGTGCCAGCAGCTTGATGAGGGGGAACACTGAAGCTTTCTTT.

The chain carries TRBV6-1 and TRBJ1-2, with 7 bases identical to TRBD1. Losses at the gene ends were 6 bases for V and 4 bases for J; bases not matched to a gene: 11. This CDR3 contains 15 residues. Germline lookup yields CDR1 MNHNS and CDR2 SASEGT. The CDR3 region is CASSRTTGDLYGYTF. The CDR3 DNA reads as TGTGCCAGCAGCAGGACCACAGGGGATCTCTATGGCTACACCTTC.

The chain joins TRBV11-2 to TRBJ2-3, with D perhaps being TRBD1 or TRBD2 (6 bases each). The CDR3 runs 21 residues. The ends were cut back, 5 bases at V and 2 bases at J, with 32 bases in the middle. Germline CDR1 reads SGHAT; CDR2 reads FQNNGV. CDR3 sequence: CASSPRRRDIGLIGVTDTQYF. Written as DNA, the CDR3 is TGTGCCAGCAGCCCGAGAAGGAGGGACATTGGTCTAATCGGCGTCACAGATACGCAGTATTTT.

This clonotype was seen a handful of times. This chain joins TRBV20-1 and TRBJ1-1; TRBD1 is a possible D gene (5 bases). Trimming cost V 8 bases and J 1 base, with 11 bases left between them. CDR1 and CDR2 (germline): DFQATT, SNEGSKA (reference sequence). The CDR3 has 12 amino acids. The DNA for the CDR3 is TGCAGTTGCGGGGGAGGGAACACTGAAGCTTTCTTT. Protein: CSCGGGNTEAFF.

The chain joins TRBV19 to TRBJ1-5; D is undetermined. The CDR3 covers 14 residues. In germline, CDR1 is LNHDA, CDR2 SQIVND (reference sequence). The V and J ends lost 1 base and 4 bases respectively, with 8 bases between them. Here the CDR3 DNA reads TGTGCCAGTAGTATAGGTCTGGCGAATCAGCCCCAGCATTTT. Translated, it gives CASSIGLANQPQHF.

This clonotype was observed a handful of times. The rearrangement joins TRBV20-1 to TRBJ1-5; D not resolved. The CDR3 totals 15 residues. V gave up 0 bases and J gave up 0 bases, with 9 bases separating them. Germline CDR1 is DFQATT and CDR2 is SNEGSKA (reference sequence). The chain's CDR3 is CSAREARGSNQPQHF. DNA for the CDR3: TGCAGTGCTAGAGAAGCCCGGGGTAGCAATCAGCCCCAGCATTTT.

The rearrangement uses TRBV15 and TRBJ1-2; D is unclear. Germline V CDR1 and CDR2: LNHNV, YYDKDF (reference sequence). The CDR3 spans 13 residues. V lost 0 bases and J 8 bases, leaving 10 bases between the germline ends. CDR3: CATSRDRREGYTF. The CDR3 nucleotides read TGTGCCACCAGCAGAGATAGGAGGGAAGGCTACACCTTC.

This clonotype was picked up a small number of times. V is TRBV7-2 and J is TRBJ2-5; 8 positions agree with TRBD1. V was pared by 2 bases and J by 5 bases, with 10 bases of the junction left unmatched. The germline gives CDR1 SGHTA, CDR2 FQGNSA. The CDR3 covers 16 residues. The CDR3 loop is CASSLPSTGGRETQYF. The CDR3 coding sequence is TGTGCCAGCAGCTTACCTTCCACAGGGGGTCGGGAGACCCAGTACTTC.

This clonotype occurred a few times. CDR3 nucleotides: TGTGCCAGCAGTCCTCTATGGGGGTTTGAGCGCACAGATACGCAGTATTTT. It is translated as CASSPLWGFERTDTQYF. The rearrangement links TRBV12-3 or TRBV12-4 to TRBJ2-3; the D gene could be TRBD1 or TRBD2 (5 bases each). This CDR3 is built from 17 residues. The V end lost 5 bases, the J end lost 1 base, and 19 bases lay between the germline ends.

This clonotype turned up a few times. V usage is TRBV7-9 and J usage is TRBJ1-1; D unclear. V shed 5 bases and J shed 11 bases, with 18 bases lying between them. CDR1 SEHNR and CDR2 FQNEAQ come from the germline V gene (reference sequence). The CDR3 spans 13 residues. As DNA, the CDR3 is TGTGCCAGCAGCGTGGGCGAGAGATTTAGTGCTTTCTTT. Translation: CASSVGERFSAFF.

The V call is TRBV20-1, the J call TRBJ2-6; D may be TRBD1 (6 bases). V lost 3 bases and J 0 bases, leaving 18 bases between the germline ends. The CDR3 is 18 amino acids. The germline gives CDR1 DFQATT, CDR2 SNEGSKA (reference sequence). CDR3 sequence: CSARERTPGVSGANVLTF. The CDR3 DNA sequence: TGCAGTGCTAGGGAAAGAACCCCAGGGGTCTCTGGGGCCAACGTCCTGACTTTC.

This sequence joins TRBV2 and TRBJ2-3; 7 bases match TRBD1. J gave up 2 bases and V 6 bases, and 8 bases lay outside the gene matches. Germline V gene data show CDR1 as SNHLY and CDR2 as FYNNEI. This CDR3 contains 15 residues. In DNA form, the CDR3 reads TGTGCCAGCAGCCGAGAGGGACAGCACACAGATACGCAGTATTTT. Protein sequence: CASSREGQHTDTQYF.